This TCR beta chain was obtained from a study of blood T cell repertoires in COVID-19. Study at large: Material from acute and convalescent COVID-19 was sourced from the United States, Italy and Spain.

Per germline, CDR1 GTSNPN and CDR2 SVGIG (reference sequence). CDR3 length: 17 amino acids. V lost 5 bases, J lost 3 bases, and 16 bases stayed unmatched. Clones were sequenced by immunoSEQ multiplex PCR, and TCRdb holds only the in-frame ones, with some missing. The sample has over 150,000 clones, 75% to 90% seen once. The chain joins TRBV30 to TRBJ2-7, with 10 bases identical to TRBD2. The specimen was peripheral blood. This clonotype was sampled from a man aged 25 to 45 with acute or convalescent COVID-19. The CDR3 region is CAWEPPGLATLHYEQYF. The CDR3 region has the DNA TGTGCCTGGGAGCCCCCGGGACTAGCGACCCTTCACTACGAGCAGTACTTC.